This T cell receptor (beta chain) comes out of a study of shared T cell receptors in the human thymus. V was cut by 4 bases and J by 6 bases, with 22 bases left in between. The CDR3 runs 16 residues. Germline V CDR1 and CDR2: MDHEN, SYDVKM. The assay was immunoSEQ multiplex PCR, and TCRdb's table has in-frame clones only and misses some. The repertoire holds approximately 730,000 clones, with 80% to 90% as singletons. The sample was also reused in another study, on human thymus T cells. As that report states: Those donating were healthy Finnish infants in corrective surgery for congenital heart defects. The study used thymus tissue resected during corrective heart surgery. Usage of V and J genes appeared biased in thymic and blood repertoires. Among unrelated individuals, related research reported thymic repertoires that overlapped highly.

This clonotype was sampled from a girl under two years old with a congenital heart defect. This rearrangement joins TRBV28 to TRBJ2-7; D might be TRBD1 (7 bases). What was sequenced was thymocytes. This CDR3 reads CASSYGGRQGVAEQYF. The CDR3 DNA reads as TGTGCCAGCAGTTACGGGGGTAGGCAGGGGGTAGCCGAGCAGTACTTC.